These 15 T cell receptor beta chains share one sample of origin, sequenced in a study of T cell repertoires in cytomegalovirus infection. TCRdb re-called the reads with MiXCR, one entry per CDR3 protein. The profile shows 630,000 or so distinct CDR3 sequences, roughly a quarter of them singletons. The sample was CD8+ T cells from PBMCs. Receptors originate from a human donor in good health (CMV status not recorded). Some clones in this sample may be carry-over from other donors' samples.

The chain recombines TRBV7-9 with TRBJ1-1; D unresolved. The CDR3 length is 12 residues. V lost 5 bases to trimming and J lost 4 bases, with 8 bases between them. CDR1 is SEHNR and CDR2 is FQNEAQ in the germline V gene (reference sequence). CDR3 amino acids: CASSKKGTEAFF. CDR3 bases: TGTGCCAGCAGCAAAAAGGGCACTGAAGCTTTCTTT.

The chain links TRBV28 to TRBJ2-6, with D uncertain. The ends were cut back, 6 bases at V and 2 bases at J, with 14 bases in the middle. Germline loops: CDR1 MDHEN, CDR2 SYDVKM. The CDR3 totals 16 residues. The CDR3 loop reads CASRDPFGAGANVLTF. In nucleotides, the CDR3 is TGTGCCAGCAGGGACCCTTTTGGGGCTGGGGCCAACGTCCTGACTTTC.

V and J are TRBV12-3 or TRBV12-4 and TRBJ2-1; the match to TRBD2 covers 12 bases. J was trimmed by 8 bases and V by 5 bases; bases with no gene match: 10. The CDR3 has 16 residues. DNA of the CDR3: TGTGCCAGCAGTCACCGGGCTAGCGGGGGGGCCGATGAGCAGTTCTTC. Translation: CASSHRASGGADEQFF.

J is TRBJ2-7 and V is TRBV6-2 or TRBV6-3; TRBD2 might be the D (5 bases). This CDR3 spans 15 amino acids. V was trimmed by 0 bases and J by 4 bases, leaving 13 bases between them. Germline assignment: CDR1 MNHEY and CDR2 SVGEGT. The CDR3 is CASSYSVGVGYEQYV. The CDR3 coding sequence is TGTGCCAGCAGTTACTCGGTCGGGGTGGGATACGAGCAGTACGTC.

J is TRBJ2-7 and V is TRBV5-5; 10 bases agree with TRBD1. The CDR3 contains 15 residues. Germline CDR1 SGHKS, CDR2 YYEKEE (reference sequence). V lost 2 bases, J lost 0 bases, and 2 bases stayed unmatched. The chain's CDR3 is CASSFWTGGSYEQYF. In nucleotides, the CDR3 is TGTGCCAGCAGCTTCTGGACAGGGGGCTCCTACGAGCAGTACTTC.

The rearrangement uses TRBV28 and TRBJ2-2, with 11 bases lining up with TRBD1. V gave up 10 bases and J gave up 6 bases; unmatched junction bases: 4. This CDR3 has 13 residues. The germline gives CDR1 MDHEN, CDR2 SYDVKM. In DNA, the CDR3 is TGTGCCACCAGGGACAGGGGGGCCGGGGAGCTGTTTTTT. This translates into CATRDRGAGELFF. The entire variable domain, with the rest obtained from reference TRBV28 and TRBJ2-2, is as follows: DVKVTQSSRYLVKRTGEKVFLECVQDMDHENMFWYRQDPGLGLRLIYFSYDVKMKEKGDIPEGYSVSREKKERFSLILESASTNQTSMYLCATRDRGAGELFFGEGSRLTVL.

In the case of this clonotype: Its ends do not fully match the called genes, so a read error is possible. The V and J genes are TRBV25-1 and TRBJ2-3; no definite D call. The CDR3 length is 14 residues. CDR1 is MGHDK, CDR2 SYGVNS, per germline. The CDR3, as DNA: TGTGCCAACAGTGAATGGGGAAGCACAGATACGCAGTATTTT. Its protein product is CANSEWGSTDTQYF.

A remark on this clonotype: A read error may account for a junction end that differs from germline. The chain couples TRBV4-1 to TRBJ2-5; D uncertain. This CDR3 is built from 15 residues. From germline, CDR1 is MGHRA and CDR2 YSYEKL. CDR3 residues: CASSQVQTLQETRYF. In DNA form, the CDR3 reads TGCGCCAGCAGCCAAGTACAGACCCTCCAAGAGACCCGGTACTTC.

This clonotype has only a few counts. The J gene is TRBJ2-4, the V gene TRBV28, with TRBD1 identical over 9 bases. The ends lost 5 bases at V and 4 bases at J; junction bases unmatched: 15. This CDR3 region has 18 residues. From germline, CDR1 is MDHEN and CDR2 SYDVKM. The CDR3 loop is CASSLPTQDRGWKNIQYF. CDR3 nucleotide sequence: TGTGCCAGCAGTCTACCCACCCAGGACAGGGGATGGAAAAACATTCAGTACTTC. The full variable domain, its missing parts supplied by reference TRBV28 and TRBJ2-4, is DVKVTQSSRYLVKRTGEKVFLECVQDMDHENMFWYRQDPGLGLRLIYFSYDVKMKEKGDIPEGYSVSREKKERFSLILESASTNQTSMYLCASSLPTQDRGWKNIQYFGAGTRLSVL.

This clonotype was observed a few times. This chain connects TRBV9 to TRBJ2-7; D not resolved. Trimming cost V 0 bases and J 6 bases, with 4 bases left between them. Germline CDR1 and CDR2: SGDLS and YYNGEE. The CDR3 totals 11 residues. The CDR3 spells CASSVASEQYV. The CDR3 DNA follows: TGTGCCAGCAGCGTAGCCTCCGAGCAGTACGTC.

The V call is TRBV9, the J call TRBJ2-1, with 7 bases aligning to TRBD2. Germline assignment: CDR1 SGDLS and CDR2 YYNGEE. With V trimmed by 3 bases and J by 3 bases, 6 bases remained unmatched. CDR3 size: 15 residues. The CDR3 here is CASSGYRDYYNEQFF. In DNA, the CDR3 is TGTGCCAGCAGCGGGTACCGGGACTACTACAATGAGCAGTTCTTC.

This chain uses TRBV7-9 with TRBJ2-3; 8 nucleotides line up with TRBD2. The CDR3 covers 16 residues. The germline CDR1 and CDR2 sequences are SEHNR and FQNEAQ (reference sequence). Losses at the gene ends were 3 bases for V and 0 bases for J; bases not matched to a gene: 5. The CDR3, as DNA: TGTGCCAGCAGCTTCACTAGCGGCCCTAGCACAGATACGCAGTATTTT. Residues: CASSFTSGPSTDTQYF.

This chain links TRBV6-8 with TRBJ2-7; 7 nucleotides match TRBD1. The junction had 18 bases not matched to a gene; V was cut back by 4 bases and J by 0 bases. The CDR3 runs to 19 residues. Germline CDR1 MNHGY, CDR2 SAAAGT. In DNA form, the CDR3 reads TGTGCCAGCAGTTCATCCCCATGGACAGGCGCCTTTTCCTCCTACGAGCAGTACTTC. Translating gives CASSSSPWTGAFSSYEQYF.

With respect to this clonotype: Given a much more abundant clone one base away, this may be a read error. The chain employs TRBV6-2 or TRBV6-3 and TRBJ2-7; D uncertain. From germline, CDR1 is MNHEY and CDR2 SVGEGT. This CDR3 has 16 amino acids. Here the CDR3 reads CASCYSNQDGYYEQYV. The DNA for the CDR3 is TGTGCCAGCTGTTACTCGAACCAGGACGGATACTACGAGCAGTACGTC.

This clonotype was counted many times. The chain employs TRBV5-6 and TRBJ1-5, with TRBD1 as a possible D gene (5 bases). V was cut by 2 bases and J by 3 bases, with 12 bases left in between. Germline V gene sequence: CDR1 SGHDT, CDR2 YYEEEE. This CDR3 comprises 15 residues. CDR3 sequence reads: CASSFGDPVNQPQHF. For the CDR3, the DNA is TGTGCCAGCAGCTTTGGGGACCCGGTCAATCAGCCCCAGCATTTT.